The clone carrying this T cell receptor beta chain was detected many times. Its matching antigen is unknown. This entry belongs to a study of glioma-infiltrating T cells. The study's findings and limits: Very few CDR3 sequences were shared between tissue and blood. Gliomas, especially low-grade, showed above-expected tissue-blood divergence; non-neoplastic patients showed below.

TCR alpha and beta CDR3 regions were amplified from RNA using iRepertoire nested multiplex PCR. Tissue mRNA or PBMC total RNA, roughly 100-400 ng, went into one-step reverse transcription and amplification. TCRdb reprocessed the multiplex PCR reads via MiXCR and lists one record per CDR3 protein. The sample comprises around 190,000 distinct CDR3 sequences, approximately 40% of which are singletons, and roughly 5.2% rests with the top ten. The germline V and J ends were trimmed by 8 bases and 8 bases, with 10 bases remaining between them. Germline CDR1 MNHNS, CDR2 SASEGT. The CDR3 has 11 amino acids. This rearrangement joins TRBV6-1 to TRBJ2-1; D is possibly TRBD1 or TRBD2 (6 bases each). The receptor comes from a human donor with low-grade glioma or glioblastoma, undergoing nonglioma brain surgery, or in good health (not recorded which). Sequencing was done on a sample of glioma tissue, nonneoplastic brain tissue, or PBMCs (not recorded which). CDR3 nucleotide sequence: TGTGCCAGCGCAAGGGGGGATGAGCAGTTCTTC. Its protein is CASARGDEQFF.